This T cell receptor (beta chain) came from a study of OX40 agonist ivuxolimab in advanced cancers. Broader study findings: In a subset of nonresponders, normalized T-cell clonal expansion was also low.

As concerns this clone: Its target is not known.

TCRdb's table, derived via immunoSEQ multiplex PCR, lists solely in-frame clones and lacks some. The table lists around 46,000 clones, roughly 80% of them singletons. The V end lost 4 bases, the J end lost 1 base, and 21 bases lay between the germline ends. CDR3 length equals 18 residues. Germline assignment: CDR1 SGHDT and CDR2 YYEEEE. The V and J genes are TRBV5-6 and TRBJ2-1; tentatively, D is TRBD2 (6 bases). This TCR was recovered from an adult with an advanced solid tumor such as melanoma, head and neck, liver or kidney cancer. Sequencing used CD4+ or CD8+ T cells sorted from blood, obtained in a trial of the OX40 agonist ivuxolimab. CDR3: CASSLLVTLSGSYNEQFF. CDR3 coding DNA: TGTGCCAGCAGCCTGCTGGTAACCCTTAGCGGATCCTACAATGAGCAGTTCTTC. The variable domain in full, completed from reference TRBV5-6 and TRBJ2-1, reads DAGVTQSPTHLIKTRGQQVTLRCSPKSGHDTVSWYQQALGQGPQFIFQYYEEEERQRGNFPDRFSGHQFPNYSSELNVNALLLGDSALYLCASSLLVTLSGSYNEQFFGPGTRLTVL.